This TCR beta chain is drawn from a study of T cell responses to AZD1222 COVID-19 vaccine. Study-wide results and caveats: The sample set comprised mostly white British donors with more females, and clonal diversity was possibly underestimated. After two AZD1222 doses, spike-specific TCR breadth and depth rose versus day 0. Repertoires were sampled only after the peak T cell response. Unmutated variant regions are reportedly the target of nearly half of TCRs that are spike-specific.

Looked up from germline, CDR1 is SQVTM and CDR2 is ANQGSEA. The ends were cut back, 0 bases at V and 11 bases at J, with 7 bases in the middle. This CDR3 is 10 amino acids long. In regard to this clone: The antigen remains undetermined.

Sequencing used immunoSEQ multiplex PCR; TCRdb keeps in-frame clones, though not all of them. The sample has roughly 140,000 clones, 88% seen once. The TCR comes from an adult in good health. The chain recombines TRBV29-1 with TRBJ1-2; D is undetermined. The material sequenced was peripheral blood, taken on day 0 of MenACWY control vaccination. CDR3 in DNA: TGCAGCGTTGAAGATCCGCCATACACCTTC. Translation: CSVEDPPYTF.